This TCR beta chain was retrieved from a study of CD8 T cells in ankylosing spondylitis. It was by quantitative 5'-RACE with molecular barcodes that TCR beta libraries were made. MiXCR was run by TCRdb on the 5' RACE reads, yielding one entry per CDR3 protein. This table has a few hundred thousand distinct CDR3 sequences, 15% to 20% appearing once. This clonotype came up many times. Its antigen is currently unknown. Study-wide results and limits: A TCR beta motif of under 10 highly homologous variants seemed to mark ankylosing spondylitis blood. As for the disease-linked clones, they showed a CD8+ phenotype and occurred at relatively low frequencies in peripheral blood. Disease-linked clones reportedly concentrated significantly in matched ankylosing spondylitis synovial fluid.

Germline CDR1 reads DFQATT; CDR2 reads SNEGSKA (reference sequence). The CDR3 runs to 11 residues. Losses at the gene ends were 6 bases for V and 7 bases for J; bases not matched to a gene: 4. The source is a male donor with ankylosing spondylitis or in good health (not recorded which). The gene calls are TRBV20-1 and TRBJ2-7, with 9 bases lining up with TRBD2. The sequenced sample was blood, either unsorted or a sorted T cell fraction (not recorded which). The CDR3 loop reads CSAKGLAEQYF. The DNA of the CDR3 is TGCAGTGCCAAAGGACTAGCGGAGCAGTACTTC.